The 32 T cell receptor beta chains given below trace back to one sample, sequenced in a study of human T cells and chemical hapten exposure. Time point given: patch test 1, 2 weeks after DPC sensitization. Documented treatment: therapeutic diphenylcyclopropenone sensitization with weekly scalp DPC. TCRdb re-called the RACE reads with MiXCR, one entry per CDR3 protein. The table records tens of thousands of distinct CDR3 sequences, about 9.6% of them present only once. Sequenced material: whole blood, taken in connection with sensitization to the hapten diphenylcyclopropenone (DPC). These receptors were obtained from a woman aged 40 to 50 with alopecia areata. Some clones in this sample may be carry-over from other donors' samples.

This clonotype was found many times. At one end, the junction sequence differs from germline, possibly due to a read error. The J gene is TRBJ2-5, the V gene TRBV5-1, with D unresolved. This CDR3 is built from 11 residues. Germline V lookup: CDR1 SGHRS, CDR2 YFSETQ. In DNA, the CDR3 is TGTGCCAGCAGCTTGCGAGAGACCCAGTACTTC. It translates to CASSLRETQYF.

Points on this clonotype: One end of the junction is discordant with germline, which a read error may explain. V gene TRBV29-1 combines with J gene TRBJ1-2; D is ambiguous. Germline CDR1 and CDR2: SQVTM and ANQGSEA. This CDR3 is 15 amino acids long. The CDR3, as DNA: TGCAGCGTTAAAGATTTTCGCGGGGAGACGAGCGGCTACACCTTC. It is translated as CSVKDFRGETSGYTF. Full variable domain (missing parts from reference TRBV29-1 and TRBJ1-2): SAVISQKPSRDICQRGTSLTIQCQVDSQVTMMFWYRQQPGQSLTLIATANQGSEATYESGFVIDKFPISRPNLTFSTLTVSNMSPEDSSIYLCSVKDFRGETSGYTFGSGTRLTVV.

This sequence joins TRBV28 and TRBJ2-7; no clear D. The CDR3 is 11 residues long. The germline V and J ends were trimmed by 3 bases and 4 bases, with 4 bases remaining between them. CDR1 is MDHEN and CDR2 is SYDVKM in the germline V gene. The DNA of the CDR3 is TGTGCCAGCAGTTTTTGGTACGAGCAGTACTTC. Translation: CASSFWYEQYF.

This clonotype has at least ten counts. The J gene is TRBJ1-3, the V gene TRBV12-3 or TRBV12-4, with D hard to call. The CDR3 is 14 amino acids. V lost 6 bases, J lost 0 bases, and 9 bases lay in between. The CDR3, as DNA: TGTGCCAGCAGCCCACCCCGCTCTGGAAACACCATATATTTT. Amino acid sequence: CASSPPRSGNTIYF.

V and J are TRBV3-1 and TRBJ2-3, with TRBD2 identical over 9 bases. Trimming removed 2 bases from V and 8 bases from J; junction bases left unmatched: 17. This CDR3 is built from 18 residues. Germline CDR1 and CDR2: LGHDT and YNNKEL (reference sequence). Here the CDR3 DNA reads TGTGCCAGCAGCCAACCTCTAGCGGGGAGACTCCAAATGGGTACGCAGTATTTT. This codes for CASSQPLAGRLQMGTQYF.

This clonotype was picked up many times. The V gene is TRBV12-3 or TRBV12-4, the J gene TRBJ2-5; D remains ambiguous. Trimming shortened V by 7 bases and J by 5 bases, and 14 bases separated the two germline ends. The CDR3 loop spans 13 amino acids. As DNA, the CDR3 is TGTGCCAGCACTCGACGTGCCGGGGAGACCCAGTACTTC. This encodes CASTRRAGETQYF.

This clonotype was observed many times. The chain carries TRBV20-1 and TRBJ1-5; the match to TRBD1 covers 7 bases. V shed 7 bases, J shed 9 bases, and the junction held 12 bases outside the gene matches. This CDR3 has 13 residues. Looked up from germline, CDR1 is DFQATT and CDR2 is SNEGSKA (reference sequence). CDR3 residues: CSGTDREVRPQHF. The CDR3 DNA reads as TGCAGTGGTACCGACAGGGAGGTCCGGCCCCAGCATTTT.

In this sample, this clonotype turned up a few times. The chain links TRBV9 to TRBJ1-1; 9 bases align to TRBD1. V shed 3 bases and J 9 bases; nucleotides not matched to a gene: 6. Germline CDR1 SGDLS, CDR2 YYNGEE. The CDR3 is made up of 13 amino acids. The CDR3 sequence: CASSEYRGRKAFF. In nucleotides, the CDR3 is TGTGCCAGCAGCGAGTACAGGGGGCGCAAAGCTTTCTTT.

This clonotype has at least ten counts. The chain uses TRBV2 and TRBJ2-3; 10 bases match TRBD2. The CDR3 has 16 amino acids. V lost 0 bases, J lost 4 bases, and 4 bases stayed unmatched. Germline V CDR1 and CDR2: SNHLY, FYNNEI. CDR3 bases: TGTGCCAGCAGTGAAGCAAGAGCGGGGGGGCCAGATACGCAGTATTTT. Amino acids: CASSEARAGGPDTQYF.

This clonotype was recorded a few times. The chain joins TRBV6-5 to TRBJ1-6, with D perhaps TRBD1 (5 bases). The germline V gene encodes CDR1 MNHEY and CDR2 SVGAGI. CDR3 length: 16 residues. Trimming took 7 bases from V and 0 from J, leaving 13 bases between them. CDR3 DNA: TGTGCCAGCACGCCCCGACAGAGCTCCTATAATTCACCCCTCCACTTT. Encoded protein: CASTPRQSSYNSPLHF.

In its sample, this clonotype was seen many times. The CDR3 DNA reads as TGTGCCAGCAGTTTTGGGGTGGATAATTCACCCCTCCACTTT. Residues: CASSFGVDNSPLHF. The J gene is TRBJ1-6, the V gene TRBV12-3 or TRBV12-4, with D hard to call. CDR3 length: 14 amino acids. Trimming stripped 3 bases from V and 5 bases from J, with 8 bases between.

This clonotype was observed a few times. The chain combines TRBV6-6 with TRBJ1-1; 12 nucleotides agree with TRBD1. In germline, CDR1 is MNHNY, CDR2 SVGAGI (reference sequence). The ends lost 4 bases at V and 0 bases at J; junction bases unmatched: 6. CDR3 length equals 17 residues. CDR3 region: CASSSWDRGRLNTEAFF. The DNA of the CDR3 is TGTGCCAGCAGTTCATGGGACAGGGGGCGTCTGAACACTGAAGCTTTCTTT.

Many counts were recorded for this clonotype. At one of its ends the junction is not consistent with the germline gene, which may arise from a read error. The V call is TRBV5-1, the J call TRBJ2-7, with D unclear. CDR3 length: 11 residues. The germline V gene has CDR1 SGHRS and CDR2 YFSETQ. The CDR3 DNA reads as TGCGCCAGCAGGTTGGCCTACGAGCAGTACTTC. Residues: CASRLAYEQYF.

This clonotype was observed at least ten times. The chain uses TRBV12-3 or TRBV12-4 and TRBJ1-5, with TRBD1 identical over 11 bases. The V and J ends lost 8 bases and 3 bases, in that order; junction bases with no gene match: 9. The CDR3 totals 16 residues. CDR3 DNA sequence: TGTGCCAGCTCCTTGGACAGGGGGCCGAACAATCAGCCCCAGCATTTT. This codes for CASSLDRGPNNQPQHF.

This clonotype showed up many times. The gene calls are TRBV12-3 or TRBV12-4 and TRBJ1-1; D gene ambiguous. Trimming stripped 5 bases from V and 5 bases from J, with 12 bases between. This CDR3 is 13 amino acids long. CDR3 loop: CASSLGDRTEAFF. For the CDR3, the DNA is TGTGCCAGCAGTCTCGGCGACCGGACTGAAGCTTTCTTT.

In this sample, this clonotype turned up many times. The chain recombines TRBV12-3 or TRBV12-4 with TRBJ2-3; D unclear. Trimming pared 6 bases from V and 3 bases from J, leaving 10 bases between. The CDR3 has 13 amino acids. The CDR3, as DNA: TGTGCCAGCAGATCGACGGCGACAGATACGCAGTATTTT. Residues: CASRSTATDTQYF.

V is TRBV7-9 and J is TRBJ1-6; D is uncertain. V lost 5 bases, J lost 7 bases, and 9 bases lay in between. The germline gives CDR1 SEHNR, CDR2 FQNEAQ (reference sequence). The CDR3 spans 13 residues. CDR3 residues: CASSENPNSPLHF. The CDR3 nucleotides read TGTGCCAGCAGCGAGAACCCAAATTCACCCCTCCACTTT.

There are many counts of this clonotype. The rearrangement joins TRBV6-2 or TRBV6-3 to TRBJ2-5; 8 bases align to TRBD2. Germline loops: CDR1 MNHEY, CDR2 SVGEGT. The CDR3 totals 14 residues. V lost 0 bases and J lost 4; bases outside the gene matches: 1. CDR3 loop: CASSYSGTRETQYF. DNA of the CDR3: TGTGCCAGCAGTTACTCCGGGACTAGAGAGACCCAGTACTTC.

J is TRBJ1-1 and V is TRBV4-1; 8 bases match TRBD1. CDR3 length: 12 residues. V trimming: 4 bases; J trimming: 10 bases; junction bases outside the gene matches: 5. Germline CDR1 and CDR2: MGHRA and YSYEKL. CDR3 coding DNA: TGCGCCAGCAGCCTCCAGGGGGCTGGAGCTTTCTTT. Encoded protein: CASSLQGAGAFF.

This clonotype was detected ten times or more. The chain combines TRBV12-3 or TRBV12-4 with TRBJ1-4; 11 bases match TRBD1. The CDR3 covers 14 residues. The J segment lost 7 bases and the V segment lost 4 bases, leaving 2 bases of the junction unmatched. CDR3 amino acids: CASSSDRGREKLFF. The CDR3 DNA is TGTGCCAGCAGTTCGGACAGGGGGCGTGAAAAACTGTTTTTT.

This clonotype was seen repeatedly, ten times or more. The chain uses TRBV7-2 and TRBJ1-1; D not certain. This CDR3 contains 13 residues. V was clipped by 5 bases and J by 5 bases, with 12 bases between them. CDR1 and CDR2 (germline): SGHTA, FQGNSA. The CDR3 loop reads CASSGRIGTEAFF. The CDR3 coding sequence is TGTGCCAGCAGCGGACGCATTGGGACTGAAGCTTTCTTT.

This clonotype was counted at least ten times. The rearrangement joins TRBV20-1 to TRBJ2-3, with 10 positions matching TRBD1. Germline CDR1 reads DFQATT; CDR2 reads SNEGSKA (reference sequence). This CDR3 region has 14 residues. V lost 5 bases, J lost 4 bases, and 6 bases stayed unmatched. CDR3 sequence: CSAGTGAVADTQYF. CDR3 nucleotides: TGCAGTGCTGGGACAGGGGCCGTCGCAGATACGCAGTATTTT.

This rearrangement joins TRBV7-2 to TRBJ2-7; TRBD2 agrees at 8 bases. Per the germline V gene, CDR1 is SGHTA and CDR2 is FQGNSA. The CDR3 runs to 15 residues. With 4 bases clipped from V and 9 bases from J, the junction kept 14 bases outside the gene matches. In nucleotides, the CDR3 is TGTGCCAGCAGCTCCGCATCGCAGGGACTAGTCGGGCAGTACTTC. This encodes CASSSASQGLVGQYF.

There are a few counts of this clonotype. In DNA form, the CDR3 reads TGTGCCAGCAGCCAAGATCAGGCCCCCTCAGGGGATGAAAAACTGTTTTTT. This encodes CASSQDQAPSGDEKLFF. The rearrangement joins TRBV14 to TRBJ1-4; possible D gene TRBD1, 6 bases. Germline lookup yields CDR1 SGHDN and CDR2 FVKESK. Trimming stripped 0 bases from V and 6 bases from J, with 17 bases between. The CDR3 runs to 17 residues.

This clonotype was seen at least ten times. The chain employs TRBV2 and TRBJ1-5; TRBD1 matches at 7 bases. With V trimmed by 3 bases and J by 5 bases, 7 bases remained unmatched. CDR3 size: 15 residues. Germline lookup yields CDR1 SNHLY and CDR2 FYNNEI. The CDR3 DNA sequence: TGTGCCAGCAGTGAGATGACAGGGTGGTATCAGCCCCAGCATTTT. Protein product: CASSEMTGWYQPQHF.

This clonotype was seen many times. The CDR3 reads CASSLSAGSGNEQFF. CDR3 coding DNA: TGTGCCAGCTCCCTTAGCGCGGGGTCAGGAAATGAGCAGTTCTTC. The chain couples TRBV6-1 to TRBJ2-1; D might be TRBD2 (6 bases). Germline V gene data show CDR1 as MNHNS and CDR2 as SASEGT. Deletions cut 8 bases from V and 7 bases from J, with 21 bases between. The CDR3 is made up of 15 amino acids.

The sample holds a few counts of this clonotype. The rearrangement joins TRBV4-1 to TRBJ2-1; a possible D gene is TRBD2 (5 bases). Trimming took off 4 bases at V and 9 bases at J, with 10 bases between the two ends. The CDR3 is made up of 12 amino acids. Germline loops: CDR1 MGHRA, CDR2 YSYEKL. The CDR3 bases are TGCGCCAGCAGCCTAGAACTAGGTGAGCAGTTCTTC. This translates into CASSLELGEQFF.

This clonotype was picked up many times. The chain combines TRBV2 with TRBJ1-1, with D uncertain. CDR1 and CDR2 (germline): SNHLY, FYNNEI. The CDR3 is made up of 14 amino acids. Trimming left V 6 bases short and J 0 bases short, with 11 bases between. CDR3 sequence (DNA): TGTGCCAGCAGCGCAGGTTTGATGAACACTGAAGCTTTCTTT. Its translation: CASSAGLMNTEAFF.

The genes are TRBV4-2 and TRBJ2-1; 10 nucleotides line up with TRBD2. The CDR3 contains 16 residues. V lost 6 bases to trimming and J lost 4 bases; unmatched junction nucleotides: 9. Germline CDR1 LGHNA, CDR2 YNFKEQ. CDR3 loop: CASRENQRGGYNEQFF. The CDR3 DNA reads TGTGCCAGCAGAGAAAACCAGCGGGGGGGTTACAATGAGCAGTTCTTC.

About this clonotype itself: This may be a read error, as it is one base from a much larger clone. In this CDR3 the conserved last residue, phenylalanine or tryptophan, is missing, so a read error is likely. The chain recombines TRBV6-5 with TRBJ2-7, with TRBD1 identical over 10 bases. Trimming removed 5 bases from V and 4 bases from J; junction bases left unmatched: 8. Germline assignment: CDR1 MNHEY and CDR2 SVGAGI. The CDR3 spans 15 residues. CDR3 coding DNA: TGTGCCAGCAGTGCCGGGACAGGGGTTCAATACGAGCAGTACTAC. The encoded protein is CASSAGTGVQYEQYY.

This clonotype was detected ten times or more. The chain has TRBV11-2 and TRBJ1-2; D unresolved. The CDR3 runs 13 residues. Germline CDR1 and CDR2: SGHAT and FQNNGV. The V gene lost 5 bases and the J gene lost 4 bases, with 11 bases spanning the gap. The CDR3 is CASSPGVGYGYTF. DNA for the CDR3: TGTGCCAGCAGCCCAGGCGTCGGCTATGGCTACACCTTC.

The chain employs TRBV19 and TRBJ1-2; 7 nucleotides match TRBD1. The CDR3 has 13 residues. V gave up 3 bases and J gave up 4 bases; unmatched junction bases: 2. Per germline, CDR1 LNHDA and CDR2 SQIVND (reference sequence). CDR3: CASSIGTAYGYTF. As DNA, the CDR3 is TGTGCCAGTAGTATCGGGACAGCCTATGGCTACACCTTC.